This TCR beta chain is drawn from a study of blood T cell repertoires in COVID-19. Sequenced by immunoSEQ multiplex PCR; TCRdb stores in-frame clones only, minus some. Of 200,000 or so clones listed, under 90% are singletons. Trimming pared 7 bases from V and 4 bases from J, leaving 19 bases between. The germline gives CDR1 ENHRY, CDR2 SYGVKD. The CDR3 runs to 15 residues. The table lists this clone with many counts. The TCR sequence derives from a woman aged 50 to 60 who had been exposed to COVID-19. This chain connects TRBV10-3 to TRBJ1-2; D may be TRBD1 (6 bases). The sequencing input was PBMCs or T cells enriched from blood (not recorded which). CDR3 region: CAIKSADREFYGYTF. The CDR3 nucleotides read TGTGCCATCAAGTCGGCGGACAGAGAATTCTATGGCTACACCTTC.